Presented here are 11 T cell receptor beta chains from one specimen sequenced in a study of cytomegalovirus exposure and HLA in healthy donors. The PCR was carried out with 60 Vbeta primers and 13 Jbeta primers. Measured with immunoSEQ multiplex PCR; TCRdb has only the in-frame clones, and not every one. Of about 250,000 clones in the sample, roughly two thirds were seen once. Sequencing input: PBMCs. All receptors derive from a female donor in good health and CMV-seronegative.

This clone has only a few counts. The gene calls are TRBV11-3 and TRBJ2-7; D may be TRBD1 (6 bases). This CDR3 is built from 14 residues. Trimming left V 6 bases short and J 2 bases short, with 14 bases between. CDR1 is SGHNT and CDR2 is YENEEA in the germline V gene. The CDR3 region is CASSSYRDAYEQYF. CDR3 DNA: TGTGCCAGCAGTTCATACAGGGATGCCTACGAGCAGTACTTC.

CDR3 protein: CASSQDRAISYEQYF. CDR3 bases: TGTGCCAGCAGCCAAGACCGCGCGATCTCCTACGAGCAGTACTTC. V usage is TRBV4-2 and J usage is TRBJ2-7; the D is unclear. CDR3 length equals 15 residues. Germline V gives CDR1 LGHNA, CDR2 YNFKEQ. Trimming shortened V by 0 bases and J by 0 bases, and 9 bases separated the two germline ends.

The gene calls are TRBV4-1 and TRBJ1-2; the match to TRBD1 covers 7 bases. CDR1 is MGHRA, CDR2 YSYEKL, per germline. The CDR3 sequence is 15 residues long. V lost 5 bases and J lost 5; bases outside the gene matches: 11. The DNA of the CDR3 is TGCGCCAGCAGCACGGCCGGGACAGAGATTTATGGCTACACCTTC. Protein: CASSTAGTEIYGYTF.

For this clone: A read error may account for a junction end that differs from germline. This chain links TRBV7-9 with TRBJ2-5, with a possible D match to TRBD1 (5 bases). The CDR3 runs 15 residues. Per germline, CDR1 SEHNR and CDR2 FQNEAQ (reference sequence). CDR3 in DNA: TGTTCCAGCAGCCCTCAGCAGGGCCCCCAAGAGACCCAGTACTTC. It is translated as CSSSPQQGPQETQYF.

The chain couples TRBV27 to TRBJ2-7, with 8 bases fitting TRBD1. CDR3 length equals 12 residues. Trimming cost V 6 bases and J 6 bases; bases outside gene matches: 4. The germline V gene has CDR1 MNHEY and CDR2 SMNVEV (reference sequence). CDR3 bases: TGTGCCAGCAGCCCGACAGGGGTCGAGCAGTACTTC. It yields the protein CASSPTGVEQYF.

The CDR3 DNA is TGCGCCAGCATGAGGAGGGGAGAGACCCAGTACTTC. Translated: CASMRRGETQYF. The chain links TRBV10-2 to TRBJ2-5; tentative D call: TRBD2 (6 bases). Trimming stripped 7 bases from V and 4 bases from J, with 10 bases between. CDR3 length: 12 residues. Germline values: CDR1 WSHSY, CDR2 SAAADI.

The V call is TRBV19, the J call TRBJ2-1, with 7 bases fitting TRBD2. J lost 1 base, V lost 5 bases, and 5 bases had no gene match. Germline V gene data show CDR1 as LNHDA and CDR2 as SQIVND (reference sequence). CDR3 length equals 15 residues. CDR3 loop: CASSWWEGSYNEQFF. The CDR3 nucleotides are TGTGCCAGTAGTTGGTGGGAGGGGTCCTACAATGAGCAGTTCTTC.

The rearrangement joins TRBV11-2 to TRBJ1-2; perhaps TRBD1 as D (5 bases). This CDR3 comprises 15 residues. V dropped 5 bases and J dropped 2 bases, with 15 bases sitting between them. Germline V gene sequence: CDR1 SGHAT, CDR2 FQNNGV. CDR3: CASSGWARVNYGYTF. CDR3 nucleotide sequence: TGTGCCAGCAGCGGGTGGGCCAGGGTGAACTATGGCTACACCTTC. Drawing the rest from reference TRBV11-2 and TRBJ1-2, the complete variable domain is EAGVAQSPRYKIIEKRQSVAFWCNPISGHATLYWYQQILGQGPKLLIQFQNNGVVDDSQLPKDRFSAERLKGVDSTLKIQPAKLEDSAVYLCASSGWARVNYGYTFGSGTRLTVV.

This clone was counted a single time. V is TRBV7-9 and J is TRBJ2-5; the D gene is possibly TRBD2 (7 bases). V lost 7 bases, J lost 4 bases, and 13 bases lay in between. Germline assignment: CDR1 SEHNR and CDR2 FQNEAQ (reference sequence). The length of the CDR3 is 13 residues. This CDR3 reads CASTGGLSETQYF. The CDR3 DNA reads TGTGCCAGCACCGGGGGGCTTTCAGAGACCCAGTACTTC.

The CDR3 spells CASSDEAGGPSEQFF. CDR3 nucleotides: TGTGCCAGCAGTGATGAGGCGGGAGGGCCCAGTGAGCAGTTCTTC. V usage is TRBV6-1 and J usage is TRBJ2-1, with 9 positions matching TRBD2. The CDR3 is made up of 15 amino acids. CDR1 and CDR2 from the germline V gene are MNHNS and SASEGT. The trim removed 3 bases at V and 9 bases at J, leaving 9 bases unmatched.

The V and J genes are TRBV28 and TRBJ2-5; D ambiguous. This CDR3 region has 17 residues. V was trimmed by 3 bases and J by 6 bases, leaving 23 bases between them. Germline V gene sequence: CDR1 MDHEN, CDR2 SYDVKM. CDR3 sequence: CASSLSPGQAFTKTQYF. CDR3 sequence (DNA): TGTGCCAGCAGTTTGTCGCCCGGCCAGGCCTTCACCAAGACCCAGTACTTC.